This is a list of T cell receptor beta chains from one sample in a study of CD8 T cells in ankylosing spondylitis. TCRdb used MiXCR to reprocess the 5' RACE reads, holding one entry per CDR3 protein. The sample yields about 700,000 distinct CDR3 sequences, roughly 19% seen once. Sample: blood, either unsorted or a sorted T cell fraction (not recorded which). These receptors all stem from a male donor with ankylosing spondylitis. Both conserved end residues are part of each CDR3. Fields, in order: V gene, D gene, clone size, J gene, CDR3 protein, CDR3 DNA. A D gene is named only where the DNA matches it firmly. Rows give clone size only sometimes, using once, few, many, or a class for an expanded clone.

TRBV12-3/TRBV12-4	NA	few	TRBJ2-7	CASSFGWVDYEQYF	TGTGCCAGCAGTTTTGGGTGGGTGGACTACGAGCAGTACTTC
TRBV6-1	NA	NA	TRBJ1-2	CASRLRGSYGYTF	TGTGCCAGCAGGCTAAGGGGAAGCTATGGCTACACCTTC
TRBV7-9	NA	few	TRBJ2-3	CASSLDRGSGTQYF	TGTGCCAGCAGCTTAGATCGGGGTAGCGGTACGCAGTATTTT
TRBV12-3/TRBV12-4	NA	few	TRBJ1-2	CASTHYGYTF	TGTGCCAGCACACACTATGGCTACACCTTC
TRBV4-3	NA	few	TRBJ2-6	CASSLSRAGANVLTF	TGCGCCAGCAGCCTATCAAGGGCTGGGGCCAACGTCCTGACTTTC
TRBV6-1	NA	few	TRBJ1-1	CASSEPWDTLANTEAFF	TGTGCCAGCAGTGAACCTTGGGACACATTGGCGAACACTGAAGCTTTCTTT
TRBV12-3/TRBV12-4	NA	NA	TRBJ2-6	CASRIRGTGANVLTF	TGTGCCAGCAGAATCCGGGGTACTGGGGCCAACGTCCTGACTTTC
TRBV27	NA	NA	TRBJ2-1	CASSLRGGGYNEQFF	TGTGCCAGCAGCCTAAGGGGGGGCGGATACAATGAGCAGTTCTTC
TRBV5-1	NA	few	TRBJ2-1	CASSSLPTGNEQFF	TGCGCCAGCAGCTCCCTCCCGACCGGCAATGAGCAGTTCTTC
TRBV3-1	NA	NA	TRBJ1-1	CASGWGRDTEAFF	TGTGCCAGCGGTTGGGGTCGGGACACTGAAGCTTTCTTT
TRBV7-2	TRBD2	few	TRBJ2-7	CASSFSGDTYEQYF	TGTGCCAGCAGCTTTAGCGGGGATACCTACGAGCAGTACTTC
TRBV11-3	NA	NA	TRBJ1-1	CASARAPLPEAFF	TGTGCCAGCGCCCGAGCGCCCCTCCCTGAAGCTTTCTTT
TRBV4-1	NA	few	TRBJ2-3	CASSQERRDTQYF	TGCGCCAGCAGCCAAGAGAGGAGAGATACGCAGTATTTT
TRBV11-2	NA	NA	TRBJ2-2	CASSFASWAGELFF	TGTGCCAGCAGCTTCGCTAGCTGGGCCGGGGAGCTGTTTTTT
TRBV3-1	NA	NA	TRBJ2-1	CASSQDSEQFF	TGTGCCAGCAGCCAAGACTCTGAGCAGTTCTTC
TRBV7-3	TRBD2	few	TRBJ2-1	CASSPQGSGRAIDEQFF	TGTGCCAGCAGCCCCCAGGGAAGCGGGAGGGCCATTGATGAGCAGTTCTTC
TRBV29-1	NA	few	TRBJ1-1	CSVDLSGHFEAFF	TGCAGCGTTGACCTCTCGGGACACTTTGAAGCTTTCTTT
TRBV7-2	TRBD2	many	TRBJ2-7	CASSPPGGAYEQYF	TGTGCCAGCAGCCCCCCGGGGGGGGCCTACGAGCAGTACTTC
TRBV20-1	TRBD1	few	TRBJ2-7	CSAYDRGHYEQYF	TGCAGTGCTTATGACAGGGGGCACTACGAGCAGTACTTC
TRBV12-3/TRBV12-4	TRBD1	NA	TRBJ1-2	CASSSTGRAMGYTF	TGTGCCAGCAGTTCGACAGGGCGCGCGATGGGCTACACCTTC
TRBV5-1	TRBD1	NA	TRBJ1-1	CASSGTGKSTEAFF	TGCGCCAGCAGCGGGACAGGAAAGTCCACTGAAGCTTTCTTT
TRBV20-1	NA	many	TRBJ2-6	CSARDVRIPKGSGANVLTF	TGCAGTGCTAGAGATGTCAGGATCCCCAAAGGCTCTGGGGCCAACGTCCTGACTTTC
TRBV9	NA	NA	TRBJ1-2	CASSVGVVNIDNYGYTF	TGTGCCAGCAGCGTAGGAGTAGTTAACATCGATAACTATGGCTACACCTTC
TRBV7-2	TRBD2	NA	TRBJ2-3	CASSLGGLAGPRF	TGTGCCAGCAGCTTAGGTGGACTAGCGGGACCCCGTTTT
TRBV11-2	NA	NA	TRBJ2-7	CASSFHRVSSYEQYF	TGTGCCAGCAGCTTCCACAGGGTCAGCTCCTACGAGCAGTACTTC
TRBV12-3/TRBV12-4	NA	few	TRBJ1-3	CASTPELLSAGNTIYF	TGTGCCAGCACCCCGGAGTTACTCTCGGCTGGAAACACCATATATTTT
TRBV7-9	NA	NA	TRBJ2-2	CASSLMTALWNTGELFF	TGTGCCAGCAGCTTAATGACGGCCCTTTGGAACACCGGGGAGCTGTTTTTT
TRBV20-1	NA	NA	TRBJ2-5	CSAPGQYGQETQYF	TGCAGTGCTCCCGGACAATACGGACAAGAGACCCAGTACTTC
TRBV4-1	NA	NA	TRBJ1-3	CASSQDGAGAGNTIYF	TGCGCCAGCAGCCAAGATGGGGCAGGAGCTGGAAACACCATATATTTT
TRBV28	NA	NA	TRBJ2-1	CASEGGGSYNEQFF	TGTGCCAGCGAAGGGGGAGGGTCCTACAATGAGCAGTTCTTC
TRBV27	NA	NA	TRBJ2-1	CASSPETGTRYNEQFF	TGTGCCAGCAGTCCAGAGACCGGGACAAGATACAATGAGCAGTTCTTC
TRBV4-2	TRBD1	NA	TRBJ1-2	CASSQDWGYRGRANYGYTF	TGTGCCAGCAGCCAAGATTGGGGTTACAGGGGCCGAGCTAACTATGGCTACACCTTC
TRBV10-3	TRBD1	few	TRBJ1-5	CAIREDRDQPQHF	TGTGCCATCAGAGAAGACAGGGATCAGCCCCAGCATTTT
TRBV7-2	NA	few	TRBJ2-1	CASSPEGRVSDEQFF	TGTGCCAGCAGCCCCGAAGGTCGGGTTTCGGATGAGCAGTTCTTC
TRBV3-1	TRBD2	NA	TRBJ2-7	CASSTPPGTSGMSYEQYF	TGTGCCAGCAGCACCCCGCCCGGGACTAGCGGGATGAGCTACGAGCAGTACTTC
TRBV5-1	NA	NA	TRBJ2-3	CASSRDGYTDTQYF	TGCGCCAGCAGCAGGGACGGCTACACAGATACGCAGTATTTT
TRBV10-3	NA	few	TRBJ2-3	CAISGLLDTQYF	TGTGCCATCAGTGGGCTTCTGGATACGCAGTATTTT
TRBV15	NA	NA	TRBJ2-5	CATSMTSTQETQYF	TGTGCCACCAGCATGACCTCAACCCAAGAGACCCAGTACTTC
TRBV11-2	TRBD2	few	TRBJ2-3	CASSLPILAGPGGTDTQYF	TGTGCCAGCAGCTTACCAATTCTAGCGGGACCCGGGGGCACAGATACGCAGTATTTT
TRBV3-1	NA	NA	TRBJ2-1	CASSQEGVFTFNEQFF	TGTGCCAGCAGCCAAGAGGGGGTTTTCACTTTTAATGAGCAGTTCTTC
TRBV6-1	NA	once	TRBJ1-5	CASTPGGYIQPQHF	TGTGCTAGCACCCCTGGAGGGTATATTCAGCCCCAGCATTTT
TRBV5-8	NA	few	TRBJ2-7	CASSLAYGLGSYEQYF	TGTGCCAGCAGCTTGGCCTACGGGCTAGGGTCCTACGAGCAGTACTTC
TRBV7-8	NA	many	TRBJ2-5	CASSLGPRETQYF	TGTGCCAGCAGCTTAGGGCCTAGAGAGACCCAGTACTTC
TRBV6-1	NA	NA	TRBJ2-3	CASKLAWDFTDTQYF	TGTGCCAGCAAACTTGCCTGGGACTTCACAGATACGCAGTATTTT
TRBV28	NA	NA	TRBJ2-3	CASSPGTTSTDTQYF	TGTGCCAGCAGTCCCGGGACAACTAGCACAGATACGCAGTATTTT
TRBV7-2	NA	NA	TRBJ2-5	CASSLGVSQETQYF	TGTGCCAGCAGCTTAGGGGTCAGTCAAGAGACCCAGTACTTC
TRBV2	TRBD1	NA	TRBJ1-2	CASSSETGGAGYGYTF	TGTGCCAGCAGTTCGGAGACAGGGGGCGCAGGCTATGGCTACACCTTC
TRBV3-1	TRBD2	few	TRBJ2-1	CASSSSSGTSYNEQFF	TGTGCCAGCAGCTCCTCCAGCGGGACCTCCTACAATGAGCAGTTCTTC
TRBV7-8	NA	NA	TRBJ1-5	CASSESDYTFNQPQHF	TGTGCCAGCAGCGAGAGTGACTACACCTTCAATCAGCCCCAGCATTTT
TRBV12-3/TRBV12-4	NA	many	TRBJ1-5	CASSLGGGSQPQHF	TGTGCCAGCAGTTTAGGAGGGGGAAGTCAGCCCCAGCATTTT
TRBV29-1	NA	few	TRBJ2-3	CSVSESTDTQYF	TGCAGCGTTAGCGAGAGCACAGATACGCAGTATTTT
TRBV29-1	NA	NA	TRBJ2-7	CSVRDRSYEQYF	TGCAGCGTTCGGGACCGTTCCTACGAGCAGTACTTC
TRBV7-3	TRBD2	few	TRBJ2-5	CASSLSGGSQETQYF	TGTGCCAGCAGCCTTAGCGGGGGGTCTCAAGAGACCCAGTACTTC
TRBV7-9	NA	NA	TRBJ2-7	CASSSSGLLLRPYEQYF	TGTGCCAGCAGCTCCTCGGGACTTCTACTAAGACCCTACGAGCAGTACTTC
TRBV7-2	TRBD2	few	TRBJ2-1	CASSSGLAGGRDEQFF	TGTGCCAGCAGCTCGGGACTAGCGGGGGGGCGCGATGAGCAGTTCTTC